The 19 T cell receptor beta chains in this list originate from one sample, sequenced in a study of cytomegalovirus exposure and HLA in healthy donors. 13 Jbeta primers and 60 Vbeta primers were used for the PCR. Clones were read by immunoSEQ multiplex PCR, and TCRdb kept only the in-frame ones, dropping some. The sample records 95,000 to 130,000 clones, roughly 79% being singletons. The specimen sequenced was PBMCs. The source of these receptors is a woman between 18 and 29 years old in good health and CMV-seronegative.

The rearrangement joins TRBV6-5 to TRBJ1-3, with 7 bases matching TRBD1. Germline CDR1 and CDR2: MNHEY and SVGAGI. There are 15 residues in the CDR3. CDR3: CATSRTGSSGNTIYF. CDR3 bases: TGTGCGACGTCTCGGACAGGAAGCTCTGGAAACACCATATATTTT.

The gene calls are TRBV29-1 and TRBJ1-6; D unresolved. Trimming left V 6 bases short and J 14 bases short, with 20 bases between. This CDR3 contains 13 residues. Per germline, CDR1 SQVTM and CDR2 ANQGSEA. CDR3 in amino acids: CSVHAWREKTLHF. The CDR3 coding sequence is TGCAGCGTACATGCCTGGAGGGAAAAGACCCTCCACTTT.

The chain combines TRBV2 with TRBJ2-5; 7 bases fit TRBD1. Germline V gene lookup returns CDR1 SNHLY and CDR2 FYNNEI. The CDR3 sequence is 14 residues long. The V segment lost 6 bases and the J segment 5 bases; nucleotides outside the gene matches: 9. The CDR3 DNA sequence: TGTGCCAGCAGGGGGGACAGTGGCATGGAGACCCAGTACTTC. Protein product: CASRGDSGMETQYF. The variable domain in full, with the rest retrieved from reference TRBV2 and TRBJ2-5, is EPEVTQTPSHQVTQMGQEVILRCVPISNHLYFYWYRQILGQKVEFLVSFYNNEISEKSEIFDDQFSVERPDGSNFTLKIRSTKLEDSAMYFCASRGDSGMETQYFGPGTRLLVL.

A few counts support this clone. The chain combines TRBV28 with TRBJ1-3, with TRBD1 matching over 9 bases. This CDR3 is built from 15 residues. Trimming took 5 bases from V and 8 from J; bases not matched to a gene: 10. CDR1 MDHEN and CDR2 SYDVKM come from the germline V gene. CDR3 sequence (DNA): TGTGCCAGCAGTGCACCGGGACAGGGAAGCTACACCATATATTTT. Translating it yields CASSAPGQGSYTIYF. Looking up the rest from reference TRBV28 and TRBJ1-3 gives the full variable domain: DVKVTQSSRYLVKRTGEKVFLECVQDMDHENMFWYRQDPGLGLRLIYFSYDVKMKEKGDIPEGYSVSREKKERFSLILESASTNQTSMYLCASSAPGQGSYTIYFGEGSWLTVV.

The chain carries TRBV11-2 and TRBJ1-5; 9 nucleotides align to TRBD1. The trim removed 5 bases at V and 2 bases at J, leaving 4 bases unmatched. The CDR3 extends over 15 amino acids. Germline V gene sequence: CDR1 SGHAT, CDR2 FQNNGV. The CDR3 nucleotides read TGTGCCAGCAGCAGAGGGGACAGGGGCAATCAGCCCCAGCATTTT. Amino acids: CASSRGDRGNQPQHF.

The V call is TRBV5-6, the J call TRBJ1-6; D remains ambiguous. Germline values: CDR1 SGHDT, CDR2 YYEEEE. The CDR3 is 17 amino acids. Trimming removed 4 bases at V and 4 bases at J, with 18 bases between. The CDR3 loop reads CASSPSGGMRYNSPLHF. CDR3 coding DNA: TGTGCCAGCAGCCCTTCAGGAGGGATGAGGTATAATTCACCCCTCCACTTT.

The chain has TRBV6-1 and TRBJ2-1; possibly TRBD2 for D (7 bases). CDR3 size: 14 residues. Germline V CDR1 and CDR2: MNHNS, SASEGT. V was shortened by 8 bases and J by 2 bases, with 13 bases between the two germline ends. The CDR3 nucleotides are TGTGCCAGCCGGAGAGGGGGGGCCTACAATGAGCAGTTCTTC. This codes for CASRRGGAYNEQFF.

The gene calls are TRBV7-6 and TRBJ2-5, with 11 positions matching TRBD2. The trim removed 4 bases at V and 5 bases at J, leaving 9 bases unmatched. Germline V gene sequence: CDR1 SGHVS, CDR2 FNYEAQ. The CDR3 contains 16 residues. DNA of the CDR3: TGTGCCAGCAGCTATGTAGCGGGGGGGCGGCGGGAGACCCAGTACTTC. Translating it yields CASSYVAGGRRETQYF.

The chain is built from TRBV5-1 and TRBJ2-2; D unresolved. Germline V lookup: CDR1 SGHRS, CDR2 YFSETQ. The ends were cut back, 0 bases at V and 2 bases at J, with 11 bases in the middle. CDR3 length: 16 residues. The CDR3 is CASSLEPLPNTGELFF. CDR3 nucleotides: TGCGCCAGCAGCTTGGAGCCACTACCTAACACCGGGGAGCTGTTTTTT.

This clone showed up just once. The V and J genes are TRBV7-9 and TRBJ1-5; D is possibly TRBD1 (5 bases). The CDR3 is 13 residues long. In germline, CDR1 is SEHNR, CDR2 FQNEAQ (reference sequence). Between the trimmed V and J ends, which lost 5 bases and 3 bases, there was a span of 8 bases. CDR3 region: CASSRGPNQPQHF. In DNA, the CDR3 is TGTGCCAGCAGCAGGGGCCCCAATCAGCCCCAGCATTTT.

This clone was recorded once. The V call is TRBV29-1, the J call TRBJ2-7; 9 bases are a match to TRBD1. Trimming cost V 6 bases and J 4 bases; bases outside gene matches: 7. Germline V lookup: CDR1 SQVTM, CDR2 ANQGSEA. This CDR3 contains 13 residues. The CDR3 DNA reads TGCAGCGTCCCGGGACAGGGATCTTACGAGCAGTACTTC. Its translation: CSVPGQGSYEQYF.

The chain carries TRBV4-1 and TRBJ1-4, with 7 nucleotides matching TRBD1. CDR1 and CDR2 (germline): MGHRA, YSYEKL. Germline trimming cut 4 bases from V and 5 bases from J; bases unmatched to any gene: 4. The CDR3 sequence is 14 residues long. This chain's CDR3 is CASSLTGVNEKLFF. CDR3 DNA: TGCGCCAGCAGCCTCACAGGGGTGAATGAAAAACTGTTTTTT.

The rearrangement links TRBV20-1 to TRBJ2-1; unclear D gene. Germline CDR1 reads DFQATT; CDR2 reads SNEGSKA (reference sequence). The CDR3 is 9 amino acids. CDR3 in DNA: TGCGGCCTTCCCCATGAGCAGTTCTTC. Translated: CGLPHEQFF.

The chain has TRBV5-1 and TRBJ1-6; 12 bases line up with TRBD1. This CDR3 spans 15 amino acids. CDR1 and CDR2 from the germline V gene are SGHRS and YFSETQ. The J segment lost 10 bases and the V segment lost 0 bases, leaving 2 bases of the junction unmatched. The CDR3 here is CASSLDGTGGSPLHF. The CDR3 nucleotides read TGCGCCAGCAGCTTGGATGGGACAGGGGGCTCACCCCTCCACTTT. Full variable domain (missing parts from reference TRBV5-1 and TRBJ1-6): KAGVTQTPRYLIKTRGQQVTLSCSPISGHRSVSWYQQTPGQGLQFLFEYFSETQRNKGNFPGRFSGRQFSNSRSEMNVSTLELGDSALYLCASSLDGTGGSPLHFGNGTRLTVT.

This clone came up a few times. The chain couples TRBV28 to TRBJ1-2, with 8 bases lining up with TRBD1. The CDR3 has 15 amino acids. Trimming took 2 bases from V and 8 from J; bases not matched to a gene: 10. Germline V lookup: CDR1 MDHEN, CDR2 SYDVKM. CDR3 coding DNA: TGTGCCAGCAGTTTAAGGACAGGGCTCTCTGGAGGCTACACCTTC. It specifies CASSLRTGLSGGYTF.

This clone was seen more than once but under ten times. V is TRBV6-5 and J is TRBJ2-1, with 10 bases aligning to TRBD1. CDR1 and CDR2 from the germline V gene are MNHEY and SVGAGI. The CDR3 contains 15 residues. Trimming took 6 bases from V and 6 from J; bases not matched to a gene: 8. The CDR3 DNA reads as TGTGCCAGCAGAACCTCCGGGACAGGGGTCAATGAGCAGTTCTTC. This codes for CASRTSGTGVNEQFF.

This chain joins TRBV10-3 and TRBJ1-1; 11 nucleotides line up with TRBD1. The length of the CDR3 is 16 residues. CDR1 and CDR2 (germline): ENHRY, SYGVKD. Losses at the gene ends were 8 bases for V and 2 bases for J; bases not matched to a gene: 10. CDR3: CAISAGTGGRNTEAFF. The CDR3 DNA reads TGTGCCATCTCGGCCGGGACAGGGGGTCGCAACACTGAAGCTTTCTTT.

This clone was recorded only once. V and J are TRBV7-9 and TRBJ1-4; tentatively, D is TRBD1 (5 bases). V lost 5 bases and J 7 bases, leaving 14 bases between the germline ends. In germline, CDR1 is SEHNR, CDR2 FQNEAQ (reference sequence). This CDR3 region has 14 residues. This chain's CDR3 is CASSQDTLGEKLFF. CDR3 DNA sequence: TGTGCCAGCAGCCAGGACACATTGGGTGAAAAACTGTTTTTT.

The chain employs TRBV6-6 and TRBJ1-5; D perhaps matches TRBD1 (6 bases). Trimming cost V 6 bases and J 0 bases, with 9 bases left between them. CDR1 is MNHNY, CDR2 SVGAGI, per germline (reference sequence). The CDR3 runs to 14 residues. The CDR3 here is CASSRDNSNQPQHF. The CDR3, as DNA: TGTGCCAGCAGCCGGGACAATAGCAATCAGCCCCAGCATTTT.